This record covers a single TCR beta chain. Its antigen is still unknown. The sample belongs to a study of cytomegalovirus exposure and HLA in healthy donors. Findings and caveats of the study: An assumption of roughly uniform sequencing depth across donors underlay the presence/absence analyses. In a later analysis, HLA-associated TCR beta chains were more clonally expanded than equally common others.

Primers included in the PCR were 60 Vbeta and 13 Jbeta primers. Assay: immunoSEQ multiplex PCR; the TCRdb copy retains only in-frame clones and omits some. The data hold under 200,000 clones, with around 73% observed a single time. Per germline, CDR1 SGHAT and CDR2 FQNNGV. This CDR3 has 12 residues. V lost 1 base and J 6 bases, leaving 6 bases between the germline ends. The source is a man aged 55-75 years in good health and CMV-seronegative. The chain is built from TRBV11-2 and TRBJ1-2; D ambiguous. The sequencing sample was made of PBMCs. CDR3 protein: CASSLAGNGYTF. For the CDR3, the DNA is TGTGCCAGCAGCTTAGCCGGGAATGGCTACACCTTC.